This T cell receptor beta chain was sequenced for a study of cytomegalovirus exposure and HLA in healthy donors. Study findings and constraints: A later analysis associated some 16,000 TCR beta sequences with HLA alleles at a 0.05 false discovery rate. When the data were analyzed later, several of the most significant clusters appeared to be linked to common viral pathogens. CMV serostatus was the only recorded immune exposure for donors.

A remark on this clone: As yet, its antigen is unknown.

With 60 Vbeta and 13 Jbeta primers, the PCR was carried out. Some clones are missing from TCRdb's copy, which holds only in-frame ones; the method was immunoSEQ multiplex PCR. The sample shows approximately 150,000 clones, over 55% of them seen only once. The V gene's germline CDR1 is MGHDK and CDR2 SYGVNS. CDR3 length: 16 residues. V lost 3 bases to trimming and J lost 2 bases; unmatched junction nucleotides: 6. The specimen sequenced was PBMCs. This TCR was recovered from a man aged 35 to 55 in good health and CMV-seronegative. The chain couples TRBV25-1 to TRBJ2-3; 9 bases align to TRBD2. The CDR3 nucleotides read TGTGCCAGCAGTGAGAGACTAGCGGCTAACACAGATACGCAGTATTTT. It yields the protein CASSERLAANTDTQYF. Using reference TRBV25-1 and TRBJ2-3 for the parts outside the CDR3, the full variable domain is EADIYQTPRYLVIGTGKKITLECSQTMGHDKMYWYQQDPGMELHLIHYSYGVNSTEKGDLSSESTVSRIRTEHFPLTLESARPSHTSQYLCASSERLAANTDTQYFGPGTRLTVL.